The rows below give T cell receptor beta chains drawn from one sample of a study of T cells after yellow fever vaccination. TCRdb reprocessed the 5' RACE reads with MiXCR, giving one entry per CDR3 protein. The sample has under 350,000 distinct CDR3 sequences; over 3.5% are singletons. The sequencing here drew on PBMCs, taken 5 days after the yellow fever booster vaccination. All receptors come from a man aged 18 to 29 who received the YFV17D yellow fever vaccine. The CDR3 runs from the conserved cysteine through the conserved F or W. The D gene is left open where the match is weak. Expanded clones get a size class; other rows say once, few or many, or leave the size out.

J: TRBJ2-7
V: TRBV6-1
D: .
length: 13
size: .
CDR3: CASSEPLGYEQYF
DNA: TGTGCCAGCAGTGAACCTCTAGGATACGAGCAGTACTTC

J: TRBJ2-3
V: TRBV20-1
D: .
length: 11
size: many
CDR3: CSAKKADTQYF
DNA: TGCAGTGCTAAGAAAGCGGACACGCAGTATTTT

J: TRBJ2-3
V: TRBV5-1
D: TRBD2
length: 17
size: few
CDR3: CASSIETSGASTDTQYF
DNA: TGCGCCAGCAGCATAGAAACTAGCGGGGCAAGCACAGATACGCAGTATTTT

J: TRBJ1-6
V: TRBV6-5
D: .
length: 18
size: .
CDR3: CASSYSGLGRVYNSPLHF
DNA: TGTGCCAGCAGTTACAGTGGGCTGGGCAGGGTCTATAATTCACCCCTCCACTTT

J: TRBJ2-3
V: TRBV4-3
D: TRBD2
length: 17
size: few
CDR3: CASSQGASGVPPDTQYF
DNA: TGCGCCAGCAGCCAAGGGGCTAGCGGGGTTCCTCCAGATACGCAGTATTTT

J: TRBJ2-7
V: TRBV4-2
D: .
length: 15
size: few
CDR3: CASSHRDPRGYEQYF
DNA: TGTGCCAGCAGCCACCGGGACCCCCGAGGATACGAGCAGTACTTC

J: TRBJ2-6
V: TRBV5-1
D: .
length: 16
size: few
CDR3: CASSSQGSSGANVLTF
DNA: TGCGCCAGCAGCTCCCAGGGGAGCTCTGGGGCCAACGTCCTGACTTTC

J: TRBJ1-2
V: TRBV5-1
D: TRBD1
length: 15
size: many
CDR3: CASSSGTGQPYGYTF
DNA: TGCGCCAGCAGCTCGGGAACGGGACAGCCCTATGGCTACACCTTC

J: TRBJ2-2
V: TRBV12-3/TRBV12-4
D: TRBD1
length: 16
size: few
CDR3: CASSSTGQGTGGELFF
DNA: TGTGCCAGCAGTAGTACCGGACAGGGGACCGGCGGGGAGCTGTTTTTT

J: TRBJ2-3
V: TRBV20-1
D: TRBD2
length: 17
size: many
CDR3: CSARGRVDGGATDTQYF
DNA: TGCAGTGCTAGAGGAAGAGTCGACGGGGGGGCCACAGATACGCAGTATTTT

J: TRBJ2-7
V: TRBV4-2
D: TRBD2
length: 15
size: .
CDR3: CASSQDRSSGNEQYF
DNA: TGTGCCAGCAGCCAAGATAGGTCTAGCGGGAACGAGCAGTACTTC

J: TRBJ2-3
V: TRBV7-2
D: TRBD1
length: 16
size: many
CDR3: CASSGWTGGATDTQYF
DNA: TGTGCCAGCAGCGGATGGACAGGGGGCGCGACAGATACGCAGTATTTT

J: TRBJ1-5
V: TRBV2
D: .
length: 12
size: few
CDR3: CASSEEVQPQHF
DNA: TGTGCCAGCAGTGAAGAGGTGCAGCCCCAGCATTTT

J: TRBJ1-3
V: TRBV18
D: .
length: 13
size: many
CDR3: CASSPGEKNTIYF
DNA: TGTGCCAGCTCACCGGGAGAAAAAAACACCATATATTTT

J: TRBJ2-1
V: TRBV5-1
D: TRBD1
length: 14
size: many
CDR3: CASSLGTGYNEQFF
DNA: TGCGCCAGCAGCTTGGGGACAGGATACAATGAGCAGTTCTTC

J: TRBJ1-6
V: TRBV20-1
D: .
length: 12
size: .
CDR3: CSAGVRPSPLHF
DNA: TGCAGTGCTGGGGTTCGGCCTTCACCCCTCCACTTT

J: TRBJ2-1
V: TRBV12-3/TRBV12-4
D: TRBD1
length: 15
size: many
CDR3: CASSEDRGTYNEQFF
DNA: TGTGCCAGCAGTGAAGACAGGGGCACATACAATGAGCAGTTCTTC

J: TRBJ2-1
V: TRBV7-2
D: TRBD1
length: 17
size: .
CDR3: CASTLSYRDRAYNEQFF
DNA: TGTGCCAGCACCCTATCTTATCGGGACAGGGCTTACAATGAGCAGTTCTTC

J: TRBJ2-1
V: TRBV7-9
D: .
length: 14
size: few
CDR3: CASSLRQINNEQFF
DNA: TGTGCCAGCAGCTTAAGACAGATTAACAATGAGCAGTTCTTC

J: TRBJ1-4
V: TRBV27
D: .
length: 14
size: .
CDR3: CASSWGSENEKLFF
DNA: TGTGCCAGCAGTTGGGGCAGCGAAAATGAAAAACTGTTTTTT

J: TRBJ1-5
V: TRBV4-1
D: .
length: 16
size: few
CDR3: CASSQDSGGGRQPQHF
DNA: TGCGCCAGCAGCCAAGATTCGGGCGGTGGGAGGCAGCCCCAGCATTTT

J: TRBJ1-3
V: TRBV9
D: .
length: 17
size: .
CDR3: CASSANPTGSSGNTIYF
DNA: TGTGCCAGCAGCGCGAATCCCACAGGGAGCTCTGGAAACACCATATATTTT

J: TRBJ2-5
V: TRBV10-3
D: TRBD2
length: 14
size: many
CDR3: CAISGPGGDATQYF
DNA: TGTGCCATCAGTGGACCGGGGGGGGATGCGACCCAGTACTTC

J: TRBJ1-1
V: TRBV20-1
D: .
length: 12
size: few
CDR3: CSARDMNTEAFF
DNA: TGCAGTGCTAGGGATATGAACACTGAAGCTTTCTTT

J: TRBJ2-7
V: TRBV5-1
D: .
length: 16
size: .
CDR3: CASSLHGSSKVPEQYF
DNA: TGCGCCAGCAGCTTGCACGGGAGCTCAAAAGTTCCAGAGCAGTACTTC

J: TRBJ2-5
V: TRBV5-1
D: .
length: 11
size: many
CDR3: CASSFEETQYF
DNA: TGTGCCAGCAGCTTTGAAGAGACCCAGTACTTC

J: TRBJ2-1
V: TRBV5-8
D: .
length: 13
size: many
CDR3: CASSFGLYNEQFF
DNA: TGTGCCAGCAGCTTTGGTCTCTACAATGAGCAGTTCTTC

J: TRBJ1-5
V: TRBV29-1
D: TRBD1
length: 14
size: .
CDR3: CSVSTGTGNQPQHF
DNA: TGCAGCGTATCTACCGGGACAGGCAATCAGCCCCAGCATTTT

J: TRBJ2-2
V: TRBV19
D: .
length: 13
size: .
CDR3: CASSIGSTGELFF
DNA: TGTGCCAGTAGTATAGGAAGCACCGGGGAGCTGTTTTTT

J: TRBJ2-7
V: TRBV20-1
D: TRBD1
length: 15
size: .
CDR3: CSASHTGTATYEQYF
DNA: TGCAGTGCTAGCCATACCGGGACAGCAACCTACGAGCAGTACTTC

J: TRBJ1-2
V: TRBV5-6
D: .
length: 14
size: .
CDR3: CASSLDRGWYGYTF
DNA: TGTGCCAGCAGCTTGGATCGGGGGTGGTATGGCTACACCTTC

J: TRBJ1-1
V: TRBV5-5
D: .
length: 15
size: few
CDR3: CASSFLGAPRGEAFF
DNA: TGTGCCAGCAGCTTCCTCGGGGCACCAAGAGGGGAAGCTTTCTTT

J: TRBJ2-1
V: TRBV5-4
D: .
length: 15
size: many
CDR3: CASSLGRISYNEQFF
DNA: TGTGCCAGCAGCTTGGGGCGAATCTCCTACAATGAGCAGTTCTTC

J: TRBJ2-1
V: TRBV27
D: .
length: 16
size: few
CDR3: CASSPPRGPIYNEQFF
DNA: TGTGCCAGCAGTCCCCCGAGGGGACCGATCTACAATGAGCAGTTCTTC

J: TRBJ2-2
V: TRBV29-1
D: .
length: 15
size: many
CDR3: CSVEVAGTNTGELFF
DNA: TGCAGCGTTGAAGTGGCGGGTACGAACACCGGGGAGCTGTTTTTT

J: TRBJ2-3
V: TRBV15
D: .
length: 15
size: .
CDR3: CATSRGVGFTDTQYF
DNA: TGTGCCACCAGCAGAGGCGTTGGATTCACAGATACGCAGTATTTT

J: TRBJ2-5
V: TRBV6-5
D: .
length: 16
size: few
CDR3: CASSYSGTGGHKTQYF
DNA: TGTGCCAGCAGTTACTCAGGGACCGGGGGGCATAAGACCCAGTACTTC